The clone carrying this TCR beta chain was observed at least ten times. This record belongs to a study of T cells in Graves' hyperthyroidism and ophthalmopathy. The TCR beta CDR3 regions underwent amplification using RNA transcripts as the source. With the HTBI primer set, the TCR CDR3 went through a first round of RT-PCR. One entry per CDR3 protein results from TCRdb running MiXCR on the multiplex PCR reads. The repertoire holds 490,000 or so distinct CDR3 sequences, with 20% as singletons. PBMCs were derived from 10 ml fresh peripheral blood. Trimming stripped 0 bases from V and 5 bases from J, with 13 bases between. The CDR3 loop spans 15 amino acids. Germline V gene sequence: CDR1 MNHEY, CDR2 SVGEGT.

This clonotype was sampled from a man aged 35-49 years with Graves' ophthalmopathy. The chain is built from TRBV6-2 or TRBV6-3 and TRBJ2-5; D assignment may be TRBD1 or TRBD2 (5 bases each). The sequenced material came from blood. CDR3 in amino acids: CASSYSKRWGETQYF. CDR3 in DNA: TGTGCCAGCAGTTACTCGAAACGGTGGGGGGAGACCCAGTACTTC.